This T cell receptor beta chain was observed in a study of cytomegalovirus exposure and HLA in healthy donors (dated by TCRdb to 2015 to 2018). Broadly, across the study: In an earlier analysis of 587 of the donors, 250 to 300 Gb of sequence data and some 100 million unique TCR beta sequences from 150 million to 200 million T cells were reported. To decide whether each TCR beta V gene segment behaved as functional or pseudogenic, an earlier analysis of approximately 590 of the donors relied on high-throughput TCR beta sequencing. The number of typed donors differed by locus: 629-630 for A, B, C, DRB1 and DQB1; 522 for DQA1; around 610 for DPA1; and about 450 for DPB1. Of the roughly 400 genotyped donors, approximately 80% fell in the genetic ancestry cluster associated with self-reported Caucasian donors. Roughly 300 gigabases of sequencing data and 78 million or so unique TCR sequences were included in an early release covering about 700 HLA-typed donors. Besides the first cohort of hundreds of subjects, a separate validation cohort made up of roughly 130 different subjects was used. To predict cytomegalovirus infection status, the study combined high-throughput TCR immunosequencing, statistical association of individual TCRs with disease status, and machine learning. Among roughly 400 genotyped donors of the cohort, an average of around 220,000 unique TCR beta nucleotide sequences was sequenced per donor, of which about 19% were non-productive. Using immunosequencing, the study profiled T cell repertoires from fewer than 850 subjects and related those repertoires to cytomegalovirus serostatus. In the later analysis, no new phenotypic data were used to find candidate immune exposures; instead, reliance was placed on TCR beta sequences and their occurrence across donors. Every repertoire in the discovery cohort had been generated on one and the same sequencing platform. Because of strong linkage in the cohort, 4 to 6 DR-DQ haplotypes were treated as single units for association and clustering. Alongside the repertoire data, information on donor age, sex, ethnicity and CMV serostatus was compiled. A later genetic analysis took genome-wide SNP genotypes for about 60% of the roughly 670 donors and used that subset as a discovery cohort. The study aimed to test whether signatures of past pathogen exposure could be identified by cataloging public T cell receptors. Class I and class II HLA loci were covered by the typing at four-digit resolution. A later analysis re-examined previously published TCR beta repertoires from around 670 donors and added high-resolution HLA genotyping to investigate patterns of TCR occurrence. General conclusions and limits of the study: Because the 87-base-pair reads could not distinguish some IMGT-functional V segments, including TRBV6-2 and TRBV6-3, those segments were excluded. According to a later analysis, most CMV-associated TCR beta chains appeared to be HLA-restricted, and the HLA associations seemed to be driven largely by CMV exposure. In this cohort, only TCR beta chains were sequenced, and detectable features were limited by the absence of alpha or paired-chain data. In the study, 150 to 200 TCR beta chains were listed as associated with cytomegalovirus. The sequencing pipeline was judged likely to have produced a cluster of highly shared sequence variants as a technical artifact. Assigning TCR associations to individual alleles was difficult when HLA alleles, especially DR and DQ, strongly co-occurred. A few of the identified cytomegalovirus-associated TCR beta chains were confirmed in vitro to be specific for cytomegalovirus antigens. The earlier analysis of 587 of the donors excluded roughly 17 rarely observed V segments, including chromosome 9 orphons, because counts were too low. The classifier was reported to diagnose cytomegalovirus status with high specificity and sensitivity in both the original cohort and the validation cohort. HLA typing was unavailable for some donors at each locus, so association tests used only the typed subset. Correlated functional status among segregating V segments might reflect linkage disequilibrium, but an unknown experimental factor could not be ruled out. Sequencing depth was assumed to be roughly uniform across donors in the presence/absence analyses, though that assumption may not hold. In a later analysis, the rate of TCR association differed among HLA loci, with DRB1 alleles having the most associated TCRs and HLA-C alleles having the fewest. A later analysis found that HLA-associated TCR beta chains were more clonally expanded and had lower generation probabilities than equally common non-associated chains. CMV serostatus was the only immune exposure information available for the cohort. In an earlier analysis of 450 to 750 of the donors, most TCR beta V segments appeared in productive rearrangements about 87% or about 30% of the time, broadly matching IMGT annotations. Several of the top co-occurrence clusters appeared to be linked to parvovirus B19, influenza, CMV and Epstein-Barr virus, according to a later analysis. A later genetic analysis associated a missense DCLRE1C variant with V-gene and J-gene trimming of TCR beta chains, and an independent cohort replicated the association. At a false discovery rate of 0.05, a later analysis linked 16,951 TCR beta sequences to specific HLA alleles. While some public TCRs were present in many individuals, most TCR sequences turned up only very rarely across donors. According to the authors, the approach could potentially be generalized to other disease states and immunological phenotypes. In a later genetic analysis, fewer N-insertions in productive TCRs were reported among donors in an Asian-associated ancestry cluster than the approximately 630-donor mean. A further reported finding was that TCR beta sequences accurately predicted the HLA-A and HLA-B alleles for most subjects in the first cohort.

The cohort comprised around 690 healthy bone marrow donors. Cohort members were all nominally healthy when sampled, although unrecorded immune exposures were likely present. The donor tested CMV seropositive and was one of the 289 seropositive cohort members. A peripheral blood sample was collected from each donor, and TCR beta sequencing was performed on peripheral blood mononuclear cells. The Qiagen DNeasy Blood Extraction Kit was used to extract genomic DNA from the blood cell samples. The library was obtained by the immunoSEQ multiplex PCR assay. A mixture of 60 forward primers for TCR Vbeta segments and 13 reverse primers for TCR Jbeta segments was used in the multiplex PCR. The CDR3 region of rearranged TCR beta genes was amplified from genomic DNA with a multiplex PCR assay. Amplified TCR beta libraries were sequenced as 87-base-pair reads on the Illumina HiSeq System. The authors' analysis ran thus. A later analysis tallied around 80 million unique TCR beta chains across the 666 repertoires, and roughly 11 million of those chains were shared by two or more donors. A nearest-neighbor algorithm error-corrected the raw reads and collapsed the reads into unique sequences, merging closely related sequences to remove PCR and sequencing errors. Alignment of CDR3 sequences to IMGT reference sequences was used to assign V, D and J gene segments. Each retained sequence needed at least a six-nucleotide match to both a V gene segment and a J gene segment. Rearrangements were called productive when the CDR3 lacked stop codons and stayed in frame with V and J; all others were non-productive. Following IMGT convention, CDR3 was defined as the stretch from the second conserved V-encoded cysteine up to the conserved J-encoded phenylalanine. The earlier analysis of about 590 of the donors excluded sequences that lacked an unambiguous match to a single V gene segment. In an earlier analysis of a few hundred of the donors, a V segment was called functional when productive rearrangements were above 56.7%, and segregating when the standard deviation between donors exceeded 5%. A statistical classification framework was built for diagnosing cytomegalovirus status from the catalog of TCR beta chain sequences. In a later analysis, TCR nucleotide sequences were compared against IMGT/GENE-DB human TR gene sequences so that V and J genes could be assigned. The TCRdist pipeline was used in a later analysis to assign CDR3 sequences and most-parsimonious VDJ recombination scenarios. In a later analysis, every TCR beta chain was defined by the combination of its CDR3 amino acid sequence and its V-gene family, and reads without a unique V-gene family were dropped. To address suspected cross-contamination and a sequencing artifact, a later analysis removed 592 highly shared, low-generation-probability nucleotide sequences. For each public chain, a later analysis derived a clonal expansion index from normalized ranks of inferred template counts within each repertoire. A later analysis computed generation probabilities with a VDJ recombination model fitted to out-of-frame rearrangements, and checked the results against IGoR. Hypergeometric tests were used in a later analysis to score TCR-TCR, TCR-HLA and TCR-CMV co-occurrence, with a repertoire-size bias correction applied to the TCR pairs. In a later analysis, false discovery rates were estimated by permuting HLA or CMV assignments 20 times. A later analysis grouped co-occurring TCRs with DBSCAN, adding TCRdist sequence similarity when clustering within HLA-allele-positive subsets. Repertoires with fewer than 30,000 or more than 120,000 public chains were left out of co-occurrence clustering, as were roughly five repertoires with anomalous nucleotide sharing. In TCRdb, the immuneACCESS table is reduced to in-frame sequences with V and J assigned. These tables do not hold every clone; where another copy was compared, an unresolved V gene accounts for under half, and the others remain unexplained. V and J calls and clone size are copied from that table; D and trimming were computed from the DNA. The sample yields 200,000 or so clones; about 80% were counted once. The ten largest clonotypes hold 2.1% of the sample.

A remark on this clone: Its antigen is not yet known. Base-call qualities are not available, and no considerably larger clone is one nucleotide away.

V trim: 0 bases; J trim: 7 bases; unmatched bases: 6. The germline V gene sets CDR1 to MNHEY and CDR2 to SVGAGI. The CDR3 holds 16 amino acids from the cysteine to the phenylalanine. The DNA shown is the 48-base CDR3, in frame from base 1. The receptor's source is a woman between 18 and 30 years old in good health and CMV-seropositive. Rearrangement joined TRBV6-5 to TRBJ2-1; 10 bases in the junction line up with TRBD2. The sequencing sample was made of PBMCs. The sequenced DNA: TGTGCCAGCAGTTACTCGTCTAGCGGGGGTTTAAATGAGCAGTTCTTC. Its coded protein is CASSYSSSGGLNEQFF.